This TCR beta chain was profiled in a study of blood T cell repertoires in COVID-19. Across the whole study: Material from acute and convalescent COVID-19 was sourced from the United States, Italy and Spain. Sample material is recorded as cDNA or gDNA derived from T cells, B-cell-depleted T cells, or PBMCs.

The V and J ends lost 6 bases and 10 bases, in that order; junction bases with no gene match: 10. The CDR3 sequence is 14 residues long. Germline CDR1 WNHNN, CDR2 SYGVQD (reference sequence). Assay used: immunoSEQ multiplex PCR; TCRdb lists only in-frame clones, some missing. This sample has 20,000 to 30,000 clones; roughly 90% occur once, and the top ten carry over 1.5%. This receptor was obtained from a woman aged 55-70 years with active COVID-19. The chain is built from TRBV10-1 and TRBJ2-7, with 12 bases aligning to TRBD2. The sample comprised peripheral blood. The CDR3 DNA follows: TGCGCCAGCAGCTCCGGGACTAGCGGGCTGGGACAGTACTTC. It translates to CASSSGTSGLGQYF.